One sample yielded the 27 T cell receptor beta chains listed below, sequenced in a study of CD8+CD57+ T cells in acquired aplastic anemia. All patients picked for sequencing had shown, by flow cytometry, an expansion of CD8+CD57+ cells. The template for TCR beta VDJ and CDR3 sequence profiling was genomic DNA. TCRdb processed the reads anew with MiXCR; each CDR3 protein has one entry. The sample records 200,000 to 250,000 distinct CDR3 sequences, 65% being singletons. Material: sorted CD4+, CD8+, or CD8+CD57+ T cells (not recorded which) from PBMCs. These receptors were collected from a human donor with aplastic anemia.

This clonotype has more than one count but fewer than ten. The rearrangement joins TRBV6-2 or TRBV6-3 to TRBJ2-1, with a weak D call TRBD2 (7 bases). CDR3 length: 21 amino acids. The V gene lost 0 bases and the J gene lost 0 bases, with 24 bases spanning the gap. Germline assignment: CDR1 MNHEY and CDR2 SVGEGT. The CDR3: CASSYSLWGGLVQGSYNEQFF. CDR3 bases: TGTGCCAGCAGTTACTCGTTATGGGGGGGCCTGGTCCAAGGCTCCTACAATGAGCAGTTCTTC.

Written as DNA, the CDR3 is TGTGCCAGCAGCCTCGACAGGGCATTGGCCAATTCACCCCTCCACTTT. It codes for CASSLDRALANSPLHF. The chain carries TRBV7-2 and TRBJ1-6, with TRBD1 matching 7 bases. The V gene's germline CDR1 is SGHTA and CDR2 FQGNSA. This CDR3 region has 16 residues. V was clipped by 5 bases and J by 7 bases; unmatched bases: 11.

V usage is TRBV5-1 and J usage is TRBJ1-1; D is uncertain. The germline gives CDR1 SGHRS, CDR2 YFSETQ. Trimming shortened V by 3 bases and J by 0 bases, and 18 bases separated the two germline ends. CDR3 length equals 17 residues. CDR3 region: CASSSEAEPLMNTEAFF. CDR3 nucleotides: TGCGCCAGCAGCTCGGAGGCAGAACCTCTCATGAACACTGAAGCTTTCTTT.

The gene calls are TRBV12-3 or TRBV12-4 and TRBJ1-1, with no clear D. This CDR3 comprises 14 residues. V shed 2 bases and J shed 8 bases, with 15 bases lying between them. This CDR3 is CASSLNGLANEAFF. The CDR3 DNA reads TGTGCCAGCAGTTTAAACGGACTTGCGAACGAAGCTTTCTTT.

CDR3 nucleotide sequence: TGTGCCAGTAGTATAGGAAAGGGGAGCGATACGCAGTATTTT. This translates into CASSIGKGSDTQYF. The V and J genes are TRBV19 and TRBJ2-3; possibly TRBD1 or TRBD2 for D (5 bases each). CDR1 LNHDA and CDR2 SQIVND come from the germline V gene (reference sequence). The CDR3 extends over 14 amino acids. V lost 1 base, J lost 6 bases, and 11 bases lay in between.

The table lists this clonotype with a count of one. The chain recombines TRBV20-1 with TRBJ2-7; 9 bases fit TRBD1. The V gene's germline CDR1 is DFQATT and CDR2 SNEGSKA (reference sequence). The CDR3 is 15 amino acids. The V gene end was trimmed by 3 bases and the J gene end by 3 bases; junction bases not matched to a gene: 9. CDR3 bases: TGCAGTGCTAGGCCCGGGACAGGGATGGACTACGAGCAGTACTTC. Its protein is CSARPGTGMDYEQYF.

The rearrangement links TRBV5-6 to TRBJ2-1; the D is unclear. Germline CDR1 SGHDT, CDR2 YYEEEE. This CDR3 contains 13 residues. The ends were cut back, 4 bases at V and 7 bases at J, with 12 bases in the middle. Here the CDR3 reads CASSRMTENEQFF. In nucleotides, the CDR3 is TGTGCCAGCAGCCGAATGACTGAGAATGAGCAGTTCTTC. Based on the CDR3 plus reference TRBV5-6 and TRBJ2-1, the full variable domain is DAGVTQSPTHLIKTRGQQVTLRCSPKSGHDTVSWYQQALGQGPQFIFQYYEEEERQRGNFPDRFSGHQFPNYSSELNVNALLLGDSALYLCASSRMTENEQFFGPGTRLTVL.

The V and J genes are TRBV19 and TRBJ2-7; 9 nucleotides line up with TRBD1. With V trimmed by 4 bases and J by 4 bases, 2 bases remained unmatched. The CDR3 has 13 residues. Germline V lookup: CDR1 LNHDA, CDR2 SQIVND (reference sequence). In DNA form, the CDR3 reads TGTGCCAGTAGTACCGGGACAGGGTACGAGCAGTACTTC. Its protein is CASSTGTGYEQYF.

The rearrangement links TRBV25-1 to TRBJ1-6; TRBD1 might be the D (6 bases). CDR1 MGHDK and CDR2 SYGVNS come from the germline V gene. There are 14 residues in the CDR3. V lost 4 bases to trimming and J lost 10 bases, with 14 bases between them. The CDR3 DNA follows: TGTGCCAGCAGTGGAGGACAGACCTACTCACCCCTCCACTTT. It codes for CASSGGQTYSPLHF.

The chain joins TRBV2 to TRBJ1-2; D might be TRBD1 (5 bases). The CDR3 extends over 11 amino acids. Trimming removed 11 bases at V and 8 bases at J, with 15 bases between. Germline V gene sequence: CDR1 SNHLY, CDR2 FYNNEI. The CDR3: CAAVRGAGYTF. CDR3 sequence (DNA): TGTGCCGCCGTACGGGGCGCAGGCTACACCTTC.

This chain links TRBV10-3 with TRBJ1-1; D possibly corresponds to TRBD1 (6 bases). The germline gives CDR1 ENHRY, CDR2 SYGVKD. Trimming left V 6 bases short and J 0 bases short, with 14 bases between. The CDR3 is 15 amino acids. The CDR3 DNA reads TGTGCCATCAGCGGAGACAGGAGGATGAACACTGAAGCTTTCTTT. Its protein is CAISGDRRMNTEAFF.

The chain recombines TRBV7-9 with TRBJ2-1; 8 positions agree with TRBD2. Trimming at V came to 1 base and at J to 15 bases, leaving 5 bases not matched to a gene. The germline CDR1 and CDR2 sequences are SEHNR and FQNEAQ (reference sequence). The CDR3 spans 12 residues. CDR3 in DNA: TGTGCCAGCAGCTTAGTAGCGGGGTACTGGTTCTTC. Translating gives CASSLVAGYWFF.

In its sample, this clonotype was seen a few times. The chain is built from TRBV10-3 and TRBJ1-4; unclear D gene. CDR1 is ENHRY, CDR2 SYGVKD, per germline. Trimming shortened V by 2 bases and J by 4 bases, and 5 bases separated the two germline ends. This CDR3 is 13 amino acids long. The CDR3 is CAISERRNEKLFF. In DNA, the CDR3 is TGTGCCATCAGTGAGCGTCGTAATGAAAAACTGTTTTTT.

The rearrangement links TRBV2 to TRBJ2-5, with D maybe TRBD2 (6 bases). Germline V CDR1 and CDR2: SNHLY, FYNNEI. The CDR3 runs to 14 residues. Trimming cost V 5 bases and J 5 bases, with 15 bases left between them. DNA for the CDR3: TGTGCCAGCAGTAAAACTAGCCTGGTGGAGACCCAGTACTTC. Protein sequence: CASSKTSLVETQYF.

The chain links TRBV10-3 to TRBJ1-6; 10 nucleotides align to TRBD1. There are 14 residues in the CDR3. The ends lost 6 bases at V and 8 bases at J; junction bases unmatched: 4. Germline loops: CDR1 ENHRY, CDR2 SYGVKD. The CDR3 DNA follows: TGTGCCATCAGGGCCGGACAGGGGGATTCACCCCTCCACTTT. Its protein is CAIRAGQGDSPLHF.

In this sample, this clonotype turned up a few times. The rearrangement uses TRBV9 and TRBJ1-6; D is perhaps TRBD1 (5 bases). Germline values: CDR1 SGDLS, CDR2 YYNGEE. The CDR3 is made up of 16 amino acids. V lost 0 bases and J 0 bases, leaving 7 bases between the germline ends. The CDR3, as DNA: TGTGCCAGCAGCGTAGTAGGGGACTCCTATAATTCACCCCTCCACTTT. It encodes CASSVVGDSYNSPLHF. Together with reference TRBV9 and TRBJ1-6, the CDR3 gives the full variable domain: DSGVTQTPKHLITATGQRVTLRCSPRSGDLSVYWYQQSLDQGLQFLIQYYNGEERAKGNILERFSAQQFPDLHSELNLSSLELGDSALYFCASSVVGDSYNSPLHFGNGTRLTVT.

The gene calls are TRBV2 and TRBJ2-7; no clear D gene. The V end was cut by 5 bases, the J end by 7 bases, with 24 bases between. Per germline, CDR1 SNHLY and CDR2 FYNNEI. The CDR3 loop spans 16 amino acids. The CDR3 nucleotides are TGTGCCAGCAGTTACTCCAGTCTCCTGGCCACGCGGGAGCAGTACTTC. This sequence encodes CASSYSSLLATREQYF.

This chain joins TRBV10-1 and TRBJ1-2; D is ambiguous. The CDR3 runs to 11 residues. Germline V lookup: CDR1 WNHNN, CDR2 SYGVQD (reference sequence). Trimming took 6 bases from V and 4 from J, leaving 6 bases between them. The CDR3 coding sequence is TGCGCCAGCAGGGAGGGCTATGGCTACACCTTC. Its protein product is CASREGYGYTF.

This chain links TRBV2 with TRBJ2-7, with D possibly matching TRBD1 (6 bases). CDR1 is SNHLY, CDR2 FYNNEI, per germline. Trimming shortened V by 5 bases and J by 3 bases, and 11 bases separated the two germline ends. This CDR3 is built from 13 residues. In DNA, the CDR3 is TGTGCCAGCAGTTACAGGGATCTCTACGAGCAGTACTTC. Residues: CASSYRDLYEQYF.

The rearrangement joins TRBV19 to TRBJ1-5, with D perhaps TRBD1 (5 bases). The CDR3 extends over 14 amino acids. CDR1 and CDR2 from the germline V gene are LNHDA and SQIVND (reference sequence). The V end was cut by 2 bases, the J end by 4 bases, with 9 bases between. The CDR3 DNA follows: TGTGCCAGTAGTATAAGAGACAGAAATCAGCCCCAGCATTTT. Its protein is CASSIRDRNQPQHF.

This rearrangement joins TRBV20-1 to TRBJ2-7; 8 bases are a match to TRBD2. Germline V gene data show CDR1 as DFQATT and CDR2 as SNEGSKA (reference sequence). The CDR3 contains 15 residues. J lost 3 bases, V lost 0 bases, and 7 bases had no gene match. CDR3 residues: CSARDVREGRYEQYF. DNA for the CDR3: TGCAGTGCTAGAGATGTCCGGGAGGGCCGCTACGAGCAGTACTTC.

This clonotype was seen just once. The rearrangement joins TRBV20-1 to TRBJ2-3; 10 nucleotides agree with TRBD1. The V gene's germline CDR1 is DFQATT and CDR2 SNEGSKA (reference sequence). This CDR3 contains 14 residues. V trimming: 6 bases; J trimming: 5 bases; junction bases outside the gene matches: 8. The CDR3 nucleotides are TGCAGTGCCGCCGGGACAGGGGCTGGAGATACGCAGTATTTT. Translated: CSAAGTGAGDTQYF.

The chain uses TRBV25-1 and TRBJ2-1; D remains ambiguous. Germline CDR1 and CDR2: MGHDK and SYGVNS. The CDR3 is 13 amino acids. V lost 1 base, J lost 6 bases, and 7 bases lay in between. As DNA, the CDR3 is TGTGCCAGCAGTGAATGGGGTACCAATGAGCAGTTCTTC. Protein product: CASSEWGTNEQFF.

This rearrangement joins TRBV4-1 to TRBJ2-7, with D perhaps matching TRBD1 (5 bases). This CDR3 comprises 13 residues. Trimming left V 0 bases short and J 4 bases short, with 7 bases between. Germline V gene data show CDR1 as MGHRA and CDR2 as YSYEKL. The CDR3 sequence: CASSQDREYEQYF. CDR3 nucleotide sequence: TGCGCCAGCAGCCAAGACAGGGAATACGAGCAGTACTTC.

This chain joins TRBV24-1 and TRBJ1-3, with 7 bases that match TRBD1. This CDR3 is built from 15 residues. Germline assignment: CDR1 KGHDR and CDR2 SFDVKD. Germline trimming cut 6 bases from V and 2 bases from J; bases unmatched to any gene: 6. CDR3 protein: CATSSTGDAGNTIYF. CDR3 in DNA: TGTGCCACCAGTTCTACAGGGGATGCTGGAAACACCATATATTTT.

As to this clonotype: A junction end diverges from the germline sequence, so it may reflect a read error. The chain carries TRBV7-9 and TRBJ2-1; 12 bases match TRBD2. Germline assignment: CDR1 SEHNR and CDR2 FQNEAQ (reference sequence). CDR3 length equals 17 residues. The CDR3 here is CASSLGLAGTSYNEQFF. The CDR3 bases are TGCGCCAGCAGCCTCGGACTAGCGGGGACCTCCTACAATGAGCAGTTCTTC. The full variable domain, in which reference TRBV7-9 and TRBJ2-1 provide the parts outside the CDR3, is DTGVSQNPRHKITKRGQNVTFRCDPISEHNRLYWYRQTLGQGPEFLTYFQNEAQLEKSRLLSDRFSAERPKGSFSTLEIQRTEQGDSAMYLCASSLGLAGTSYNEQFFGPGTRLTVL.

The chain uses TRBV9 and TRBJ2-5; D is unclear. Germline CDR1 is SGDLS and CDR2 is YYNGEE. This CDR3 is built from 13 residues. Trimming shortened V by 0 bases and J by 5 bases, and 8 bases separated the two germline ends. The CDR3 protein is CASSVVGRETQYF. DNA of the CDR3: TGTGCCAGCAGCGTAGTTGGCAGGGAGACCCAGTACTTC. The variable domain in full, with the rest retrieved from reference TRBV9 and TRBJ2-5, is DSGVTQTPKHLITATGQRVTLRCSPRSGDLSVYWYQQSLDQGLQFLIQYYNGEERAKGNILERFSAQQFPDLHSELNLSSLELGDSALYFCASSVVGRETQYFGPGTRLLVL.